This entry is about one T cell receptor (beta chain). This specimen belongs to a study of shared T cell receptors in the human thymus. V was clipped by 1 base and J by 3 bases, with 8 bases between them. CDR3 length: 13 amino acids. Germline values: CDR1 SGHNT, CDR2 YYREEE (reference sequence). This table comes from immunoSEQ multiplex PCR, and its TCRdb copy is limited to in-frame clones, with some not included. The repertoire holds about 660,000 clones, with roughly 86% as singletons. This same sample was also part of a study on human thymus T cells. That paper notes: The source of the thymus tissue was resections taken during corrective heart surgery.

Sequences were obtained from thymocytes. This TCR was sampled from a boy in the first two years of life with a congenital heart defect. The chain is built from TRBV5-4 and TRBJ2-7, with D unclear. The DNA for the CDR3 is TGTGCCAGCAGCTTGAACTACAACTACGAGCAGTACTTC. The encoded protein is CASSLNYNYEQYF. The whole variable domain, remainder taken from reference TRBV5-4 and TRBJ2-7, is ETGVTQSPTHLIKTRGQQVTLRCSSQSGHNTVSWYQQALGQGPQFIFQYYREEENGRGNFPPRFSGLQFPNYSSELNVNALELDDSALYLCASSLNYNYEQYFGPGTRLTVT.